These 27 T cell receptor beta chains were sequenced from one sample in a study of blood T cell repertoires in COVID-19 (dated by TCRdb to the early 2020s). Library prep was done by the immunoSEQ multiplex PCR assay. Here the immuneACCESS table is served through TCRdb, limited to in-frame sequences with V and J called. Missing clones are a known gap in these copies; in checked studies unresolved V genes cover under half, and the rest lacks a known reason. The sample yields 150,000 or so clones; roughly 80% were counted once. 9% to 13% of the sample rests with the top ten. Sequencing was done on a sample of peripheral blood. The receptors originated from a woman in her sixties with COVID-19, enrolled during active disease.

The chain links TRBV5-5 to TRBJ1-2; TRBD1 agrees at 7 bases. Germline V lookup: CDR1 SGHKS, CDR2 YYEKEE (reference sequence). The CDR3 is 12 residues long. After removal of 4 bases from V and 4 bases from J, the junction contained 1 base not matched to a gene. As DNA, the CDR3 is TGTGCCAGCAGCCCAGGGGGCTATGGCTACACCTTC. Protein: CASSPGGYGYTF.

The chain links TRBV10-1 to TRBJ2-5; D remains unclear. Trimming left V 10 bases short and J 2 bases short, with 14 bases between. The length of the CDR3 is 13 residues. CDR1 and CDR2 (germline): WNHNN, SYGVQD (reference sequence). CDR3 DNA: TGCGCCATCCAGACGACTCAGCAAGAGACCCAGTACTTC. It encodes CAIQTTQQETQYF.

Details on this clone: An end of the junction differs from the germline gene, which may be a read error. The V gene is TRBV7-7, the J gene TRBJ2-2, with 7 bases matching TRBD1. The CDR3 contains 14 residues. Germline-derived CDR1 and CDR2 are SSHAT and FNYEAQ (reference sequence). CDR3 residues: CASSLAGGTGELFF. In DNA, the CDR3 is TGTGCTAGCAGCTTAGCAGGGGGAACCGGGGAGCTGTTTTTT.

This sequence joins TRBV19 and TRBJ1-4; 9 nucleotides agree with TRBD1. The CDR3 totals 15 residues. V dropped 5 bases and J dropped 2; count of bases not matched to a gene: 3. The germline gives CDR1 LNHDA, CDR2 SQIVND (reference sequence). In DNA, the CDR3 is TGTGCCAGTAGTTTAACAGGGGGCACTAATGAAAAACTGTTTTTT. Protein product: CASSLTGGTNEKLFF.

J is TRBJ2-7 and V is TRBV5-1; 7 positions agree with TRBD2. CDR1 and CDR2 from the germline V gene are SGHRS and YFSETQ. Trimming removed 4 bases from V and 4 bases from J; junction bases left unmatched: 2. CDR3 length: 12 residues. This CDR3 is CASSPGGYEQYF. The CDR3 DNA reads as TGCGCCAGCAGCCCCGGGGGGTACGAGCAGTACTTC. Using reference TRBV5-1 and TRBJ2-7 for the parts outside the CDR3, the full variable domain is KAGVTQTPRYLIKTRGQQVTLSCSPISGHRSVSWYQQTPGQGLQFLFEYFSETQRNKGNFPGRFSGRQFSNSRSEMNVSTLELGDSALYLCASSPGGYEQYFGPGTRLTVT.

The rearrangement uses TRBV5-1 and TRBJ2-1; 9 positions agree with TRBD1. CDR3 length equals 16 residues. V lost 0 bases and J lost 8; bases outside the gene matches: 9. CDR1 and CDR2 (germline): SGHRS, YFSETQ. CDR3 nucleotides: TGCGCCAGCAGCTTGGCCCTAAGGACAGGGGTTGATGAGCAGTTCTTC. Translating it yields CASSLALRTGVDEQFF.

The CDR3 sequence: CASSIKILQGNYGYTF. For the CDR3, the DNA is TGTGCCAGTAGTATAAAAATCCTCCAGGGTAACTATGGCTACACCTTC. V and J are TRBV19 and TRBJ1-2, with a tentative D call TRBD1 (5 bases). Germline CDR1 LNHDA, CDR2 SQIVND (reference sequence). V lost 2 bases, J lost 1 base, and 14 bases lay in between. The CDR3 covers 16 residues.

The rearrangement links TRBV19 to TRBJ2-7; D might be TRBD1 (5 bases). The CDR3 spans 14 residues. Germline-derived CDR1 and CDR2 are LNHDA and SQIVND (reference sequence). V gave up 6 bases and J gave up 5 bases, with 17 bases separating them. CDR3 protein: CASRKTGLGNEQYF. The DNA of the CDR3 is TGTGCCAGTAGAAAAACAGGTTTAGGGAACGAGCAGTACTTC.

The chain couples TRBV3-1 (or the pseudogene TRBV3-2) to TRBJ2-5, with 8 bases lining up with TRBD1. This CDR3 has 15 amino acids. Trimming removed 2 bases from V and 5 bases from J; junction bases left unmatched: 7. Germline-derived CDR1 and CDR2 are LGHDT and YNNKEL (reference sequence). This CDR3 is CASSQRGQGEETQYF. DNA for the CDR3: TGTGCCAGCAGCCAACGCGGACAGGGAGAGGAGACCCAGTACTTC.

DNA for the CDR3: TGTGCCAGCAGCCTTAGCGCCGAGCAGCCCCAGCATTTT. This translates into CASSLSAEQPQHF. V is TRBV7-8 and J is TRBJ1-5; the D is unclear. Trimming took off 5 bases at V and 7 bases at J, with 12 bases between the two ends. The CDR3 has 13 residues. Germline V gives CDR1 SGHVS, CDR2 FQNEAQ.

CDR3 sequence reads: CASSPGQGWREQYF. The CDR3 nucleotides read TGTGCCAGCAGCCCAGGACAGGGGTGGAGGGAGCAGTACTTC. The chain is built from TRBV9 and TRBJ2-7; 9 bases line up with TRBD1. Germline trimming cut 4 bases from V and 7 bases from J; bases unmatched to any gene: 9. Germline V gene sequence: CDR1 SGDLS, CDR2 YYNGEE. The CDR3 has 14 residues. Using reference TRBV9 and TRBJ2-7 for the parts outside the CDR3, the full variable domain is DSGVTQTPKHLITATGQRVTLRCSPRSGDLSVYWYQQSLDQGLQFLIQYYNGEERAKGNILERFSAQQFPDLHSELNLSSLELGDSALYFCASSPGQGWREQYFGPGTRLTVT.

This chain joins TRBV11-2 and TRBJ2-1; TRBD2 agrees at 14 bases. The CDR3 covers 13 residues. J gave up 16 bases and V 5 bases, and 7 bases lay outside the gene matches. The germline gives CDR1 SGHAT, CDR2 FQNNGV. Here the CDR3 reads CASSATSGGACFF. The CDR3 DNA follows: TGTGCCAGCAGCGCGACTAGCGGGGGGGCGTGTTTCTTC.

The chain recombines TRBV7-3 with TRBJ1-1, with D perhaps TRBD1 (6 bases). Between the trimmed V and J ends, which lost 1 base and 3 bases, there was a span of 9 bases. There are 14 residues in the CDR3. The germline V gene encodes CDR1 SGHTA and CDR2 FQGTGA. The CDR3 DNA is TGTGCCAGCAGCTTAAAAAACAGGGACACTGAAGCTTTCTTT. This gives the protein CASSLKNRDTEAFF.

The rearrangement uses TRBV7-3 and TRBJ2-6; 8 bases are shared with TRBD1. CDR3 length: 18 residues. The germline V gene has CDR1 SGHTA and CDR2 FQGTGA. V was pared by 4 bases and J by 2 bases, with 10 bases of the junction left unmatched. The CDR3 nucleotides are TGTGCCAGCAGCTCCGGACAGGGTCTAATCGCTGGGGCCAACGTCCTGACTTTC. This translates into CASSSGQGLIAGANVLTF.

The chain is built from TRBV6-5 and TRBJ2-1; tentatively, D is TRBD1 (5 bases). CDR1 MNHEY and CDR2 SVGAGI come from the germline V gene. Trimming removed 0 bases at V and 9 bases at J, with 12 bases between. The length of the CDR3 is 14 residues. The DNA of the CDR3 is TGTGCCAGCAGTTACTCGGGGCAGTTGGGTGAGCAGTTCTTC. Translation gives CASSYSGQLGEQFF.

Here the CDR3 DNA reads TGTGCCAGCAGCTTTTCCGGACAGCTGGAAAATGAAAAACTGTTTTTT. Protein product: CASSFSGQLENEKLFF. The chain uses TRBV11-2 and TRBJ1-4; D perhaps matches TRBD1 (6 bases). This CDR3 has 16 amino acids. Per the germline V gene, CDR1 is SGHAT and CDR2 is FQNNGV. Trimming shortened V by 3 bases and J by 5 bases, and 16 bases separated the two germline ends.

V and J are TRBV19 and TRBJ1-1; perhaps TRBD1 as D (6 bases). The ends were cut back, 5 bases at V and 0 bases at J, with 13 bases in the middle. This CDR3 is built from 15 residues. Germline values: CDR1 LNHDA, CDR2 SQIVND (reference sequence). CDR3 amino acids: CASSSRTALNTEAFF. CDR3 bases: TGTGCCAGTAGTTCCCGGACAGCTTTGAACACTGAAGCTTTCTTT. Based on the CDR3 plus reference TRBV19 and TRBJ1-1, the full variable domain is DGGITQSPKYLFRKEGQNVTLSCEQNLNHDAMYWYRQDPGQGLRLIYYSQIVNDFQKGDIAEGYSVSREKKESFPLTVTSAQKNPTAFYLCASSSRTALNTEAFFGQGTRLTVV.

On this clone: Germline is not matched at one junction end, which may reflect a read error. Other DNA sequences in the same sample also yield this CDR3. The chain recombines TRBV3-1 (or the pseudogene TRBV3-2) with TRBJ1-1; tentative D call: TRBD1 (6 bases). The CDR3 contains 16 residues. Germline CDR1 LGHDT, CDR2 YNNKEL (reference sequence). As DNA, the CDR3 is TGTGCCAGCAGCCAAGCCCCCCCAGGGGTTGACACTGAAGCCTTCTTT. It yields the protein CASSQAPPGVDTEAFF.

The chain recombines TRBV24-1 with TRBJ1-2; 9 bases agree with TRBD1. The CDR3 is 12 residues long. The germline CDR1 and CDR2 sequences are KGHDR and SFDVKD. V trimming: 7 bases; J trimming: 7 bases; junction bases outside the gene matches: 3. CDR3 amino acids: CATSTGGFGYTF. Written as DNA, the CDR3 is TGTGCCACCAGCACAGGGGGCTTTGGCTACACCTTC.

This chain links TRBV15 with TRBJ1-2; D gene ambiguous. V lost 0 bases and J lost 0, with 11 bases in between. From germline, CDR1 is LNHNV and CDR2 YYDKDF (reference sequence). This CDR3 is built from 16 residues. The CDR3 DNA reads TGTGCCACCAGCAGAGATCTGGCAGGAACTAACTATGGCTACACCTTC. Protein: CATSRDLAGTNYGYTF.

DNA for the CDR3: TGTGCCAGCAGCTTAAGCCTAGGGACAGGGGGTAACGAGCAGTACTTC. This sequence encodes CASSLSLGTGGNEQYF. This chain uses TRBV11-2 with TRBJ2-7; the match to TRBD1 covers 11 bases. The CDR3 length is 16 residues. Germline V lookup: CDR1 SGHAT, CDR2 FQNNGV. Trimming cost V 2 bases and J 5 bases; bases outside gene matches: 8. Drawing the rest from reference TRBV11-2 and TRBJ2-7, the complete variable domain is EAGVAQSPRYKIIEKRQSVAFWCNPISGHATLYWYQQILGQGPKLLIQFQNNGVVDDSQLPKDRFSAERLKGVDSTLKIQPAKLEDSAVYLCASSLSLGTGGNEQYFGPGTRLTVT.

The genes are TRBV5-1 and TRBJ1-2; the D gene is possibly TRBD1 (6 bases). The CDR3 is made up of 13 amino acids. Per the germline V gene, CDR1 is SGHRS and CDR2 is YFSETQ. Between the trimmed V and J ends, which lost 4 bases and 5 bases, there was a span of 12 bases. CDR3 sequence: CASSQTGKYGYTF. CDR3 coding DNA: TGCGCCAGCAGCCAAACAGGGAAATATGGCTACACCTTC. Variable domain in full (rest from reference TRBV5-1 and TRBJ1-2): KAGVTQTPRYLIKTRGQQVTLSCSPISGHRSVSWYQQTPGQGLQFLFEYFSETQRNKGNFPGRFSGRQFSNSRSEMNVSTLELGDSALYLCASSQTGKYGYTFGSGTRLTVV.

The V call is TRBV5-1, the J call TRBJ2-7; possibly TRBD2 for D (5 bases). Trimming removed 0 bases from V and 7 bases from J, with 20 bases in between. Germline V gene lookup returns CDR1 SGHRS and CDR2 YFSETQ. This CDR3 region has 16 residues. The CDR3, as DNA: TGCGCCAGCAGCTTGGGGGTAGCCGCCCGTACGGGGGAGCAGTACTTC. Translating gives CASSLGVAARTGEQYF.

V and J are TRBV6-5 and TRBJ1-2; 10 bases align to TRBD1. Unmatched junction bases numbered 9, after V lost 10 bases and J lost 7 bases. This CDR3 contains 13 residues. Germline CDR1 and CDR2: MNHEY and SVGAGI. CDR3: CATPDRGTVGYTF. CDR3 DNA: TGTGCCACTCCGGACAGGGGGACGGTTGGCTACACCTTC.

The rearrangement uses TRBV7-6 and TRBJ2-5; 13 bases map to TRBD2. Germline V gene sequence: CDR1 SGHVS, CDR2 FNYEAQ. The CDR3 runs 19 residues. After removal of 5 bases from V and 1 base from J, the junction contained 13 bases not matched to a gene. In DNA, the CDR3 is TGTGCCAGCAGCCTACTTCCAGCGACTAGCGGGGGGCCCCAAGAGACCCAGTACTTC. As protein: CASSLLPATSGGPQETQYF.

V usage is TRBV6-5 and J usage is TRBJ1-1; perhaps TRBD1 as D (6 bases). V was shortened by 7 bases and J by 6 bases, with 15 bases between the two germline ends. Germline CDR1 MNHEY, CDR2 SVGAGI. The CDR3 consists of 13 residues. CDR3 nucleotides: TGTGCCAGCACTAACCAGGGGATCCCTGAAGCTTTCTTT. It translates to CASTNQGIPEAFF.

The J gene is TRBJ1-4, the V gene TRBV6-6; TRBD1 agrees at 7 bases. CDR3 size: 15 residues. Germline trimming cut 6 bases from V and 7 bases from J; bases unmatched to any gene: 11. CDR1 and CDR2 from the germline V gene are MNHNY and SVGAGI (reference sequence). This CDR3 is CASRNDGRGLEKLFF. Here the CDR3 DNA reads TGTGCCAGCAGAAACGATGGTAGGGGGCTTGAAAAACTGTTTTTT.